In this sample, the clone carrying this TCR beta chain turned up once. Germline-derived CDR1 and CDR2 are DFQATT and SNEGSKA (reference sequence). CDR3 length equals 13 residues. Trimming cost V 3 bases and J 1 base, with 7 bases left between them. Libraries were prepared by immunoSEQ multiplex PCR; TCRdb keeps only in-frame clonotypes and omits some of them. The repertoire holds fewer than 500,000 clones, over 65% seen once, with 0.85% to 1.2% in the top ten. This entry is derived from a study of blood T cell repertoires in COVID-19. Study-wide background: From T cells, B-cell-depleted T cells, or PBMCs came the material, which was cDNA or gDNA.

The specimen sequenced was peripheral blood. The gene calls are TRBV20-1 and TRBJ1-3, with D maybe TRBD1 (5 bases). The receptor was isolated from a human donor with acute or convalescent COVID-19. The donor label of this sample is uncertain. As DNA, the CDR3 is TGCAGTGCTAGTCGGGGGTCTGGAAACACCATATATTTT. Protein product: CSASRGSGNTIYF.